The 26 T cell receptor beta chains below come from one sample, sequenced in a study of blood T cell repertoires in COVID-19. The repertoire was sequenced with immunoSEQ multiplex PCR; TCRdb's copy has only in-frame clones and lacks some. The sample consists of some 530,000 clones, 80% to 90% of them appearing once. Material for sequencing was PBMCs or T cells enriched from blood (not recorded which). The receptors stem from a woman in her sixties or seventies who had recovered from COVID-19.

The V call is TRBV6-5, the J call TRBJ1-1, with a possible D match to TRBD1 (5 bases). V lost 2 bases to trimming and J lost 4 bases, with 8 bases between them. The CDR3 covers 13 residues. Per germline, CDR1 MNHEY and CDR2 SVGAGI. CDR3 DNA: TGTGCCAGCAGTTACGCAGGGCCCACTGAAGCTTTCTTT. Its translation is CASSYAGPTEAFF.

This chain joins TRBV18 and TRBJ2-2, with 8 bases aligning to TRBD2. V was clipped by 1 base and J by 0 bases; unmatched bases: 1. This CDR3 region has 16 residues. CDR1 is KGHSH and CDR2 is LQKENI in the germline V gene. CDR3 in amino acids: CASSPQAGANTGELFF. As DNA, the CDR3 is TGTGCCAGCTCACCACAAGCGGGGGCGAACACCGGGGAGCTGTTTTTT.

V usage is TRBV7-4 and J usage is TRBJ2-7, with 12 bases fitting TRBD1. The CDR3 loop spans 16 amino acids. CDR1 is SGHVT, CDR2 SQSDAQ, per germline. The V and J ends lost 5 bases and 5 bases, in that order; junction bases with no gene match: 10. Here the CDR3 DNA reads TGTGCCAGCAGCCTCACCCGGGACAGGGGGCAGGACGAGCAGTACGTC. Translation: CASSLTRDRGQDEQYV.

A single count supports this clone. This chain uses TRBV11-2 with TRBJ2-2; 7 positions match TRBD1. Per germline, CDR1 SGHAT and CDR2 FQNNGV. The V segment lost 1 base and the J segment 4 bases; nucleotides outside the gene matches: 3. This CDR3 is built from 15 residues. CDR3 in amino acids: CASSLGGGSTGELFF. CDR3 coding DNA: TGTGCCAGCAGCTTAGGAGGGGGCAGCACCGGGGAGCTGTTTTTT. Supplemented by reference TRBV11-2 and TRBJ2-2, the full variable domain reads EAGVAQSPRYKIIEKRQSVAFWCNPISGHATLYWYQQILGQGPKLLIQFQNNGVVDDSQLPKDRFSAERLKGVDSTLKIQPAKLEDSAVYLCASSLGGGSTGELFFGEGSRLTVL.

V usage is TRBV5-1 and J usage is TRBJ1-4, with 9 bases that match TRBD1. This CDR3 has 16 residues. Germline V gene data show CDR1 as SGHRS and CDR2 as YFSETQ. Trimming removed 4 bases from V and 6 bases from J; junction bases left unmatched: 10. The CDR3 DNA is TGCGCCAGCAGCCCGAACCCTGACAGGGGGGATGAAAAACTGTTTTTT. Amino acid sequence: CASSPNPDRGDEKLFF.

The DNA for the CDR3 is TGTGCCACCAGTGATTTGCACTACTATGGCTACACCTTC. Its protein product is CATSDLHYYGYTF. J is TRBJ1-2 and V is TRBV24-1; the D is unclear. The CDR3 consists of 13 residues. CDR1 KGHDR and CDR2 SFDVKD come from the germline V gene. Trimming removed 0 bases from V and 3 bases from J, with 4 bases in between.

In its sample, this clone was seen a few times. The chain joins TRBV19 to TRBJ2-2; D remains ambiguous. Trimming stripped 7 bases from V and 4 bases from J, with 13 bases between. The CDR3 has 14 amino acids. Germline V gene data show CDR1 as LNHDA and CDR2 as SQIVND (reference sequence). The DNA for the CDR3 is TGTGCCAGTATGCCAATTCTCAGCACCGGGGAGCTGTTTTTT. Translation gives CASMPILSTGELFF.

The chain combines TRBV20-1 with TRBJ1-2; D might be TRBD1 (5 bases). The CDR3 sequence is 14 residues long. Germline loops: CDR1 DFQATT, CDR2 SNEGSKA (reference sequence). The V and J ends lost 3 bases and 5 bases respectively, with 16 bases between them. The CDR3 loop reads CSASSGRVGYGYTF. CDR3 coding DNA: TGCAGTGCTAGTTCAGGGAGGGTCGGGTATGGCTACACCTTC.

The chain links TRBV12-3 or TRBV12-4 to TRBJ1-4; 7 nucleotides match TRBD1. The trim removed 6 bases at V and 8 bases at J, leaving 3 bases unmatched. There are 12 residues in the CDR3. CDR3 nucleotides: TGTGCCAGCAGCCCCAGGGGGGAAAAACTGTTTTTT. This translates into CASSPRGEKLFF.

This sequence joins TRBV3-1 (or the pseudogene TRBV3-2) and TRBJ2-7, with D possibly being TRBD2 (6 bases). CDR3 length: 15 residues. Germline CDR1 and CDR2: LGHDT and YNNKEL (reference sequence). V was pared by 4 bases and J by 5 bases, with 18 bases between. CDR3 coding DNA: TGTGCCAGCAGCCCACCTGGCTCCGGGAGAGACGAGCAGTACTTC. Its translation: CASSPPGSGRDEQYF.

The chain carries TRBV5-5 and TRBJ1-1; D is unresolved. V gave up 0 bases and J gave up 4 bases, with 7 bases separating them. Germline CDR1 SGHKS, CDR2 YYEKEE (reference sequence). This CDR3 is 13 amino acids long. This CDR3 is CASSLGQSTEAFF. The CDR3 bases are TGTGCCAGCAGCTTGGGACAATCCACTGAAGCTTTCTTT.

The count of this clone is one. The CDR3 here is CASSFGAGNTIYF. The CDR3 bases are TGCGCCAGCAGCTTCGGGGCTGGAAACACCATATATTTT. The J gene is TRBJ1-3, the V gene TRBV5-1; D is unresolved. CDR1 is SGHRS and CDR2 is YFSETQ in the germline V gene. The germline V and J ends were trimmed by 2 bases and 2 bases, with 5 bases remaining between them. This CDR3 region has 13 residues.

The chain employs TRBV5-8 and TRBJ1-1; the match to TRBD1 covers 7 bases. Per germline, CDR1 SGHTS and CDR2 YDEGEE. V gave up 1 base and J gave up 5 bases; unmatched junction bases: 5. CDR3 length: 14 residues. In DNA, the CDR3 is TGTGCCAGCAGCTTGAAGAGGGGGCGGACTGAAGCTTTCTTT. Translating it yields CASSLKRGRTEAFF.

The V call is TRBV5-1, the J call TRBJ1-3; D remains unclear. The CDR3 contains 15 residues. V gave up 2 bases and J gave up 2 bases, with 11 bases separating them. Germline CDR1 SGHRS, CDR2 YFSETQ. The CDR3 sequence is CASSLMGGAGNTIYF. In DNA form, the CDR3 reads TGCGCCAGCAGCTTAATGGGAGGCGCTGGAAACACCATATATTTT.

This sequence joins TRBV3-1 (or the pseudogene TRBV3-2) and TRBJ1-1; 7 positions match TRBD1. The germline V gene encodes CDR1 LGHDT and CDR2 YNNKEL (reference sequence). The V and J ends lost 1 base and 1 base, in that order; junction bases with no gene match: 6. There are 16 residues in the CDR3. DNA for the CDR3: TGTGCCAGCAGCCAAGGAGTGGACAGGAAGAACACTGAAGCTTTCTTT. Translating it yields CASSQGVDRKNTEAFF.

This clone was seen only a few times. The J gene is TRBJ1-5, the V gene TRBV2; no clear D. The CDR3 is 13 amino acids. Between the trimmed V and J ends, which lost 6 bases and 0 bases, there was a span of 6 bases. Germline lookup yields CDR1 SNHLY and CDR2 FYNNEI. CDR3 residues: CASREFSNQPQHF. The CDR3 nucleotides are TGTGCCAGCAGGGAGTTTAGCAATCAGCCCCAGCATTTT.

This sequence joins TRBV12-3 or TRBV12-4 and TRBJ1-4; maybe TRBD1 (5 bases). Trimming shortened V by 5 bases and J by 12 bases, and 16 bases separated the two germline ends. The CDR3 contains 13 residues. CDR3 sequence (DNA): TGTGCCAGCAGTCCGCAGACAGATGATCAACTGTTTTTT. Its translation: CASSPQTDDQLFF.

The CDR3 sequence: CASSLGQGWENTEAFF. The CDR3 DNA reads TGTGCCAGCAGCTTGGGGCAGGGGTGGGAGAACACTGAAGCTTTCTTT. The J gene is TRBJ1-1, the V gene TRBV5-6; the D gene is possibly TRBD1 (6 bases). This CDR3 contains 16 residues. Germline lookup yields CDR1 SGHDT and CDR2 YYEEEE. With 0 bases removed from V and 1 base from J, the gap between germline ends came to 13 bases.

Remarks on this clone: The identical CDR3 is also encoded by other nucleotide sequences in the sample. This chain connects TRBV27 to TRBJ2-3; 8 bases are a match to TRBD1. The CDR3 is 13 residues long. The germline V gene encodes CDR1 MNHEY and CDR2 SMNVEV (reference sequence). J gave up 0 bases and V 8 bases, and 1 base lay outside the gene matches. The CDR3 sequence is CASRTGSTDTQYF. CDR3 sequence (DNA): TGTGCCAGCCGGACAGGGAGCACAGATACGCAGTATTTT.

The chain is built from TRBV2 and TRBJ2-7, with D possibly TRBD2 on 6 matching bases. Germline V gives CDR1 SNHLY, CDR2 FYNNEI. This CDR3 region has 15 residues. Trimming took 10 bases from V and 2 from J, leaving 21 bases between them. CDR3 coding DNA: TGTGCCAACTCCCTCGCGGGAAGTTTGGCCTACGAGCAGTACGTC. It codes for CANSLAGSLAYEQYV.

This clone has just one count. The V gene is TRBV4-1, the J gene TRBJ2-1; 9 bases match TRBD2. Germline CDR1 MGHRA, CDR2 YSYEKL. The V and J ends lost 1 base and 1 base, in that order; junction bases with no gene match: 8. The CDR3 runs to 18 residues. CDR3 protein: CASSQAGGGVRSYNEQFF. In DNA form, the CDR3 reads TGCGCCAGCAGCCAAGCTGGCGGGGGGGTTCGGTCCTACAATGAGCAGTTCTTC.

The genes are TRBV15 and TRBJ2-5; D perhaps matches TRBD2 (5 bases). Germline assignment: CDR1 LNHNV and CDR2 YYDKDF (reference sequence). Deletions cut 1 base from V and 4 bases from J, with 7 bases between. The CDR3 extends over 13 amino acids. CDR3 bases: TGTGCCACCAGCAGAGTCCGGGGAGAGACCCAGTACTTC. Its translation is CATSRVRGETQYF.

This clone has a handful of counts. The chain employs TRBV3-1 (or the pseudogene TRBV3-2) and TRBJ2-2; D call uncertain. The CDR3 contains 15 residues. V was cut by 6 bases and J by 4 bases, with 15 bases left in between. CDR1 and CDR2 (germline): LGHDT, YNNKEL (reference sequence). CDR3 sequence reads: CASSPSILPTGELFF. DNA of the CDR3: TGTGCCAGCAGTCCAAGTATACTACCCACCGGGGAGCTGTTTTTT.

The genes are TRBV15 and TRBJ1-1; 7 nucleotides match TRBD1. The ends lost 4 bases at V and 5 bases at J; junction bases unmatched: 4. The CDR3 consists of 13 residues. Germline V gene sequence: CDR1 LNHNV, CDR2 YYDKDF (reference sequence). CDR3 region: CATSTRQGTEAFF. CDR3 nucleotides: TGTGCCACCAGCACCCGACAGGGAACTGAAGCTTTCTTT.

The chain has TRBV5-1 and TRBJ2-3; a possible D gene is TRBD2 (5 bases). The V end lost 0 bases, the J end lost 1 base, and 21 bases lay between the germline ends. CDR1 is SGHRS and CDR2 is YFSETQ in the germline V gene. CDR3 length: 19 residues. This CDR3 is CASSLVHPPGGRGTDTQYF. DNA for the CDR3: TGCGCCAGCAGCTTGGTGCACCCCCCTGGAGGAAGGGGCACAGATACGCAGTATTTT.

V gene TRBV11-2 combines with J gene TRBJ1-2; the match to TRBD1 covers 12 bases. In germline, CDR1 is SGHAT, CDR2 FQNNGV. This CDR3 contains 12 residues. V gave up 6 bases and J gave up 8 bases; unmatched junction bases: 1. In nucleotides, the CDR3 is TGTGCCAGCAGGGGACAGGGGGCGGGCTACACCTTC. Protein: CASRGQGAGYTF.